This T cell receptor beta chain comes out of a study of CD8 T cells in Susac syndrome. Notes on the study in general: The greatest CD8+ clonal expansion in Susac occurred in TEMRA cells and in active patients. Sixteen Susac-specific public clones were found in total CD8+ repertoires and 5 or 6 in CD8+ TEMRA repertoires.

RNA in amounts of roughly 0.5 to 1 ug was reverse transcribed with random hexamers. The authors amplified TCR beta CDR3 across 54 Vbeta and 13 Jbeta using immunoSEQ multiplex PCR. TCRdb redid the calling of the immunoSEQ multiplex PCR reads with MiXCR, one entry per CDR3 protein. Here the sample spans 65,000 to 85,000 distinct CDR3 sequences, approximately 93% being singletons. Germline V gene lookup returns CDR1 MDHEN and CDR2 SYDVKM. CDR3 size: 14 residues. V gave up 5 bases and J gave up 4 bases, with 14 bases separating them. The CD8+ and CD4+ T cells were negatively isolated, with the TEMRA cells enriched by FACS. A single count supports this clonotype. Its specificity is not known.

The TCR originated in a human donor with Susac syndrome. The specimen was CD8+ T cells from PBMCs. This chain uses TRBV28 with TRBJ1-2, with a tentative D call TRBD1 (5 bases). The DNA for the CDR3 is TGTGCCAGCAGTCTCCCGACAGCGGTCTATGGCTACACCTTC. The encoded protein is CASSLPTAVYGYTF.